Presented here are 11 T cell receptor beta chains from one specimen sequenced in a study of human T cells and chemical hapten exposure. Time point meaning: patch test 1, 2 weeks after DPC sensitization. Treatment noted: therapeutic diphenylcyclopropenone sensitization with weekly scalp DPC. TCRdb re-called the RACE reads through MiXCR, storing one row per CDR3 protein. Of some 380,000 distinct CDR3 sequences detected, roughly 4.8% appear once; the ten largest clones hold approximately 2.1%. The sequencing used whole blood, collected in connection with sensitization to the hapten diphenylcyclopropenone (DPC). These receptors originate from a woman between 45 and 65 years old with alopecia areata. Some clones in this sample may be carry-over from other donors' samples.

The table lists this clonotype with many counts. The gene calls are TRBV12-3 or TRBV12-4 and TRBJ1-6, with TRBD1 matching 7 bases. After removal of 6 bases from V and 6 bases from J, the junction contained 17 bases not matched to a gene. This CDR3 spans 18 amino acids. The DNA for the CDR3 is TGTGCCAGCAGCATACAGGGGCCCGGGCGTCACATTAATTCACCCCTCCACTTT. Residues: CASSIQGPGRHINSPLHF.

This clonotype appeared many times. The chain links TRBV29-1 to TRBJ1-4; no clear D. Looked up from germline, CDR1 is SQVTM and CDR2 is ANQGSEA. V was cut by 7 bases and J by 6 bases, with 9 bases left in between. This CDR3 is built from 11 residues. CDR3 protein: CSGTEDEKLFF. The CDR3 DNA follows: TGCAGCGGGACGGAGGATGAAAAACTGTTTTTT.

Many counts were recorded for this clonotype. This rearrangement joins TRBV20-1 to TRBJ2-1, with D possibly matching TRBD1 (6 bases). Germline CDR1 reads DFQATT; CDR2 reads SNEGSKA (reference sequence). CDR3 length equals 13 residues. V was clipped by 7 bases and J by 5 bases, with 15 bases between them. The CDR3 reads CSVTGTHDNEQFF. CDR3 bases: TGCAGTGTTACCGGGACACACGACAATGAGCAGTTCTTC.

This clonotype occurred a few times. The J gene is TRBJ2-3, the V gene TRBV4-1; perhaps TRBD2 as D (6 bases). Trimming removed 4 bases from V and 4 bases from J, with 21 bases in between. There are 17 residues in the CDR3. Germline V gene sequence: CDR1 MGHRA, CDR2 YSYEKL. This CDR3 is CASSLAAGGTASDTQYF. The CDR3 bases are TGCGCCAGCAGCCTTGCTGCCGGCGGGACCGCCTCAGATACGCAGTATTTT.

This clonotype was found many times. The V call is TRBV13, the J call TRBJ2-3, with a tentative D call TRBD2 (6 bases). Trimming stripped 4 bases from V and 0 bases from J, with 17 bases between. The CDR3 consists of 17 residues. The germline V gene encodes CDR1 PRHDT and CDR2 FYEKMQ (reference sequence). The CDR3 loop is CASSSGIGGTSTDTQYF. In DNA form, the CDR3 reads TGTGCCAGCAGCTCGGGTATAGGCGGGACCAGCACAGATACGCAGTATTTT.

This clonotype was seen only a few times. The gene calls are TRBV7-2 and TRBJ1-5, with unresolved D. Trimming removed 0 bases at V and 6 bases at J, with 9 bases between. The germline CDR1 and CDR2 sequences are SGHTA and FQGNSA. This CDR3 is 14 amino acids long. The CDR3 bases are TGTGCCAGCAGCTTAGCGACTTGGTCTCAGCCCCAGCATTTT. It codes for CASSLATWSQPQHF. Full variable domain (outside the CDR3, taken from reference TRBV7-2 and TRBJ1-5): GAGVSQSPSNKVTEKGKDVELRCDPISGHTALYWYRQSLGQGLEFLIYFQGNSAPDKSGLPSDRFSAERTGGSVSTLTIQRTQQEDSAVYLCASSLATWSQPQHFGDGTRLSIL.

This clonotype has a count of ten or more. Here the CDR3 reads CASSLELLLDTQYF. The CDR3 DNA follows: TGTGCCAGCAGTTTAGAACTACTACTCGATACGCAGTATTTT. The gene calls are TRBV12-3 or TRBV12-4 and TRBJ2-3; D uncertain. There are 14 residues in the CDR3. With 1 base removed from V and 6 bases from J, the gap between germline ends came to 11 bases.

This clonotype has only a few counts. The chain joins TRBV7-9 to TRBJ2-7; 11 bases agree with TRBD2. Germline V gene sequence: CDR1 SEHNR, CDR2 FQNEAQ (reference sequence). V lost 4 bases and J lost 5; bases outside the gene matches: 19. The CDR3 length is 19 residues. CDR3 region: CASSSNTHGDSGRANEQYF. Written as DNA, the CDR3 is TGTGCCAGCAGCTCCAACACTCATGGTGATAGCGGGAGGGCCAACGAGCAGTACTTC.

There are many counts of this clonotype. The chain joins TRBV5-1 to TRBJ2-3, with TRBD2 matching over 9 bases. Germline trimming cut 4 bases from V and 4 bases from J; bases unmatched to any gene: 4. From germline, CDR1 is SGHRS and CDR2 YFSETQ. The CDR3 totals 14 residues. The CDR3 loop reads CASSAGLASDTQYF. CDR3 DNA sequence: TGCGCCAGCAGCGCAGGACTAGCGTCAGATACGCAGTATTTT.

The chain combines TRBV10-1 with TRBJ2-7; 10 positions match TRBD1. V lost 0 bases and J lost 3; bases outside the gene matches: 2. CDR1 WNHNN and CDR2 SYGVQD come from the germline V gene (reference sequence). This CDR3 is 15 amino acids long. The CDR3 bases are TGCGCCAGCAGTGAGTCGGGGACAGGGGACTACGAGCAGTACTTC. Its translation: CASSESGTGDYEQYF.

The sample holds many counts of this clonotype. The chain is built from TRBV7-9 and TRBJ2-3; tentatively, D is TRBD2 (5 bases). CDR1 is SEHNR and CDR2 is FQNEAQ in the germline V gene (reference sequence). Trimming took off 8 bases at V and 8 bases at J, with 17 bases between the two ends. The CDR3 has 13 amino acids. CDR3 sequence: CASCLEGARTQYF. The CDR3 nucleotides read TGTGCCAGCTGCCTTGAGGGAGCGCGTACGCAGTATTTT.